This T cell receptor (beta chain) was recorded in a study of cytomegalovirus exposure and HLA in healthy donors. Across the study: T cells numbering around 180 million yielded more than 95 million unique TCR beta sequences in an earlier analysis. General study results and limits: Most TCR sequences were rare, but some public TCRs occurred in many donors. When a later analysis was performed, an Asian-associated ancestry cluster reportedly had fewer N-insertions than the approximately 680-donor mean.

60 Vbeta and 13 Jbeta primers were used in PCR. Profiled with immunoSEQ multiplex PCR; TCRdb holds only in-frame clones, not every one. The sample holds roughly 130,000 clones; around 80% are singletons and the top ten take 8.8%. On this clone itself: The antigen is undetermined.

With 6 bases removed from V and 2 bases from J, the gap between germline ends came to 8 bases. CDR1 and CDR2 (germline): SNHLY, FYNNEI. The CDR3 runs 12 residues. This clonotype was sampled from a woman aged 50 to 60 in good health and CMV-seropositive. Source material: PBMCs. V usage is TRBV2 and J usage is TRBJ2-7; the D is unclear. This CDR3 is CASSAQAYEQYF. The CDR3 DNA sequence: TGTGCCAGCAGCGCCCAGGCCTACGAGCAGTACTTC.